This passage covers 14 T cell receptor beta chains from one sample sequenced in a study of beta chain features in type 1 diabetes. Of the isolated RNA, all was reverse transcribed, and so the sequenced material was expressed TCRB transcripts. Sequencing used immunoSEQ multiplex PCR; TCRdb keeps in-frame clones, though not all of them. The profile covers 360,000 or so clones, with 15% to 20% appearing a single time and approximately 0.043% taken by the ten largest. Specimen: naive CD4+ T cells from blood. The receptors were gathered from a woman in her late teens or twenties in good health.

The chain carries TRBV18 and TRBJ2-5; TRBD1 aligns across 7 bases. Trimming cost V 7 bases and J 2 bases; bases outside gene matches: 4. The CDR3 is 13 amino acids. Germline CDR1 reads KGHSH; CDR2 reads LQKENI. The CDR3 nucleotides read TGTGCCAGCTGTGGACAGGCTCAAGAGACCCAGTACTTC. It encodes CASCGQAQETQYF. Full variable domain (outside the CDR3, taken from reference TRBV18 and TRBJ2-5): NAGVMQNPRHLVRRRGQEARLRCSPMKGHSHVYWYRQLPEEGLKFMVYLQKENIIDESGMPKERFSAEFPKEGPSILRIQQVVRGDSAAYFCASCGQAQETQYFGPGTRLLVL.

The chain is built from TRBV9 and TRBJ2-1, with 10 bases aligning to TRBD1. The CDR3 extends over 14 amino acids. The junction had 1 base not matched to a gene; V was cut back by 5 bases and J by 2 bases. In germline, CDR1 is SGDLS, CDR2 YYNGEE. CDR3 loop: CASSGQGAYNEQFF. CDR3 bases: TGTGCCAGCAGTGGACAGGGGGCCTACAATGAGCAGTTCTTC.

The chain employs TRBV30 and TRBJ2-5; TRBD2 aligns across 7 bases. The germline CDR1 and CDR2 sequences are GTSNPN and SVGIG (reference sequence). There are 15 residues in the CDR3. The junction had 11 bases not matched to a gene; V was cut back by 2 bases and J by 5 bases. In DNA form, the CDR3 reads TGTGCCTGGAGTCAAGGGGCGGGGCGGGGGGAGACCCAGTACTTC. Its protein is CAWSQGAGRGETQYF.

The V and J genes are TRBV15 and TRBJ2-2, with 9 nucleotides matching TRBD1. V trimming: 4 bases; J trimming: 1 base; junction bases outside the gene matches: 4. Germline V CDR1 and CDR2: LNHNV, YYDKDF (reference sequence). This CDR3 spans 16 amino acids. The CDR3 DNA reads TGTGCCACCAGCACTCGGACAGGGGTGAACACCGGGGAGCTGTTTTTT. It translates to CATSTRTGVNTGELFF.

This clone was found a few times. The CDR3 bases are TGCGCCAGTACTACCTACACCGGGGAGCTGTTTTTT. It translates to CASTTYTGELFF. The chain joins TRBV5-1 to TRBJ2-2; D remains ambiguous. V lost 8 bases, J lost 3 bases, and 8 bases lay in between. The CDR3 sequence is 12 residues long. The germline gives CDR1 SGHRS, CDR2 YFSETQ. The full variable domain, in which reference TRBV5-1 and TRBJ2-2 provide the parts outside the CDR3, is KAGVTQTPRYLIKTRGQQVTLSCSPISGHRSVSWYQQTPGQGLQFLFEYFSETQRNKGNFPGRFSGRQFSNSRSEMNVSTLELGDSALYLCASTTYTGELFFGEGSRLTVL.

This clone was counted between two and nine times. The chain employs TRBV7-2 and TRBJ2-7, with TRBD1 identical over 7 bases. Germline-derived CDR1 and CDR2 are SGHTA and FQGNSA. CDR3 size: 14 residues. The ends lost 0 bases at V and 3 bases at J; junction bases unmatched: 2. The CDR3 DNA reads TGTGCCAGCAGCTTAGCGGGACAGAACTACGAGCAGTACTTC. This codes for CASSLAGQNYEQYF.

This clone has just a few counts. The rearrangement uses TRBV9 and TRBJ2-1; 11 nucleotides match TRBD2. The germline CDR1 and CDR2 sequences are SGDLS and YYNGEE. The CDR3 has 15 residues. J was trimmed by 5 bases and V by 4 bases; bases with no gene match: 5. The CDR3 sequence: CASSLGTSGDNEQFF. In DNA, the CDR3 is TGTGCCAGCAGCCTAGGGACTAGCGGAGACAATGAGCAGTTCTTC.

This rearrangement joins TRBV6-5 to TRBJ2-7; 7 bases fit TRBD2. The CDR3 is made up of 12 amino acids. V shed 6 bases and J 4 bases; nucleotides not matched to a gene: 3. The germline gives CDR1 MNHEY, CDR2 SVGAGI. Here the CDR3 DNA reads TGTGCCAGCAGGCGGGGGATTTACGAGCAGTACTTC. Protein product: CASRRGIYEQYF.

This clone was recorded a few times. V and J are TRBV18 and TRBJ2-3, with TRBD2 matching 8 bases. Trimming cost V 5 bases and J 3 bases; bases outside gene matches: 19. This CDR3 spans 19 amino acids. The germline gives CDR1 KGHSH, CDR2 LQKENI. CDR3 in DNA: TGTGCCAGCTCAACTCTGAGGGGACTAGTCGGGAAGAGGACAGATACGCAGTATTTT. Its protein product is CASSTLRGLVGKRTDTQYF.

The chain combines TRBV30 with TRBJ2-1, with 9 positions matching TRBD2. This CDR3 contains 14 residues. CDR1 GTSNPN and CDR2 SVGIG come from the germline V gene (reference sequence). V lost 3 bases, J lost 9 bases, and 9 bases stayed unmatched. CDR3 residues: CAWRRGGRGGEQFF. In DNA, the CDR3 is TGTGCCTGGAGGCGAGGCGGGAGGGGAGGTGAGCAGTTCTTC.

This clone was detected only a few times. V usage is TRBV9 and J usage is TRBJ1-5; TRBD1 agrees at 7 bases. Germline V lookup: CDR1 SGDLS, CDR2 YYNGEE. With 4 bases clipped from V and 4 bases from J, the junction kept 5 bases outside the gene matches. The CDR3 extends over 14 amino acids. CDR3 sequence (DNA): TGTGCCAGCAGCCAAGGGACAGCTAATCAGCCCCAGCATTTT. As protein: CASSQGTANQPQHF.

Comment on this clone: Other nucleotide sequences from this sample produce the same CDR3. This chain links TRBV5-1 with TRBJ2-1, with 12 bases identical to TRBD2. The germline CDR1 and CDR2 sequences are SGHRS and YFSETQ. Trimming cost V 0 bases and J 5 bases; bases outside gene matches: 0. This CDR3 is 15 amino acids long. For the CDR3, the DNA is TGCGCCAGCAGCTTGGGGACTAGCGGGAACAATGAGCAGTTCTTC. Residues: CASSLGTSGNNEQFF.

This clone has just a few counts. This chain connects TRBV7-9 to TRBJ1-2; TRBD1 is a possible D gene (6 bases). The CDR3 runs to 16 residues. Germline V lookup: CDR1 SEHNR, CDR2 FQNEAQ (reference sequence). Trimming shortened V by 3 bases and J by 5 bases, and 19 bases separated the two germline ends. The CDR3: CASSFGQRGLGYGYTF. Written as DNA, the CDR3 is TGTGCCAGCAGCTTTGGACAGCGGGGTTTGGGTTATGGCTACACCTTC.

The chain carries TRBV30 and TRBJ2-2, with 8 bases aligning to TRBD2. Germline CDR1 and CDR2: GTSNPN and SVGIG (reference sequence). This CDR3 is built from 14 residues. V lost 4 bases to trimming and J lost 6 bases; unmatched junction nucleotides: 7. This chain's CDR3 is CAWKGRGGAGELFF. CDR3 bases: TGTGCCTGGAAGGGACGGGGGGGTGCCGGGGAGCTGTTTTTT.